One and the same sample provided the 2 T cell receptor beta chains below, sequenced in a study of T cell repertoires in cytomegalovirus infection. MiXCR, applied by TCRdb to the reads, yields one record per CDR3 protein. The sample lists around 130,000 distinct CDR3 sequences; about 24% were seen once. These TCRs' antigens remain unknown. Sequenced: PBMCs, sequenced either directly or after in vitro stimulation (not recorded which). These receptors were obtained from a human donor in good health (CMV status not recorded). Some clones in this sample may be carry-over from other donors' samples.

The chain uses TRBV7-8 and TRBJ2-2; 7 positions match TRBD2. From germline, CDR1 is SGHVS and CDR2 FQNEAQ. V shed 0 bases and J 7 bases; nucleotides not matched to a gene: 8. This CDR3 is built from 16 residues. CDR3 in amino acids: CASSLAAAGVGGELFF. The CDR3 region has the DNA TGTGCCAGCAGCTTAGCAGCGGCGGGAGTTGGCGGGGAGCTGTTTTTT.

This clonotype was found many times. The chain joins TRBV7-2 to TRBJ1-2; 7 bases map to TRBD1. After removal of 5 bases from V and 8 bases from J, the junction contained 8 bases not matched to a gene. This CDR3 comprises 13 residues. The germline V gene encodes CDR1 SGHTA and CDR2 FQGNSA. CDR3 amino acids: CASSRTGYGGYTF. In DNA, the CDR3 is TGTGCCAGCAGCCGGACAGGTTACGGGGGCTACACCTTC. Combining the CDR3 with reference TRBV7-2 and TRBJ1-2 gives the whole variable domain GAGVSQSPSNKVTEKGKDVELRCDPISGHTALYWYRQSLGQGLEFLIYFQGNSAPDKSGLPSDRFSAERTGGSVSTLTIQRTQQEDSAVYLCASSRTGYGGYTFGSGTRLTVV.